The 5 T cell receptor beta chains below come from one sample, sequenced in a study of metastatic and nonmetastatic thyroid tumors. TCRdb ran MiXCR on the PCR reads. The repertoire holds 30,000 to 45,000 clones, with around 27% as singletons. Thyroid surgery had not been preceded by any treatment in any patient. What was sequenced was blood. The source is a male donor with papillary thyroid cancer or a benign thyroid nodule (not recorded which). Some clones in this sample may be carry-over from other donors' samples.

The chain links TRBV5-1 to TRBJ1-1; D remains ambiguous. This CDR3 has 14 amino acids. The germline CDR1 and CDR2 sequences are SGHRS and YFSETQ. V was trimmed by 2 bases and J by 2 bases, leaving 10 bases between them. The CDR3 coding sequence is TGCGCCAGCAGCTTATCCGCAGGAAACACTGAAGCTTTCTTT. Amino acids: CASSLSAGNTEAFF. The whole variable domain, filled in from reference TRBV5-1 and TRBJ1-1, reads KAGVTQTPRYLIKTRGQQVTLSCSPISGHRSVSWYQQTPGQGLQFLFEYFSETQRNKGNFPGRFSGRQFSNSRSEMNVSTLELGDSALYLCASSLSAGNTEAFFGQGTRLTVV.

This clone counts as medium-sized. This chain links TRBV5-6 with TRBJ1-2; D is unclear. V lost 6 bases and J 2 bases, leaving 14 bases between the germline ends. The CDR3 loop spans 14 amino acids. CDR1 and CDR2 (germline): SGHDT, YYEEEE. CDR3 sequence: CASMELVENYGYTF. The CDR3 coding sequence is TGTGCCAGCATGGAGTTAGTAGAAAACTATGGCTACACCTTC. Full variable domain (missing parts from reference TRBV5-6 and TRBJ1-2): DAGVTQSPTHLIKTRGQQVTLRCSPKSGHDTVSWYQQALGQGPQFIFQYYEEEERQRGNFPDRFSGHQFPNYSSELNVNALLLGDSALYLCASMELVENYGYTFGSGTRLTVV.

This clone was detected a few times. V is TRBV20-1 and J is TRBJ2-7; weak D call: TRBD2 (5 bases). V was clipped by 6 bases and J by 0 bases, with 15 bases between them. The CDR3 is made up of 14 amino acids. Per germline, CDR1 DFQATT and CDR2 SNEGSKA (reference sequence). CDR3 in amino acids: CSAARTSSSYEQYF. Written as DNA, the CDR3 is TGCAGTGCCGCCCGGACTTCCAGCTCCTACGAGCAGTACTTC.

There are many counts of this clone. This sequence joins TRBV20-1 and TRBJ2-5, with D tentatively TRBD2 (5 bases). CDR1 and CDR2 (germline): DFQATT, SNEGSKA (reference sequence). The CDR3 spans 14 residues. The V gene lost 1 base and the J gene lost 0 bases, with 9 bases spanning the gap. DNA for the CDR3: TGCAGTGCTAGAGCTACGGACTACCAAGAGACCCAGTACTTC. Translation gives CSARATDYQETQYF.

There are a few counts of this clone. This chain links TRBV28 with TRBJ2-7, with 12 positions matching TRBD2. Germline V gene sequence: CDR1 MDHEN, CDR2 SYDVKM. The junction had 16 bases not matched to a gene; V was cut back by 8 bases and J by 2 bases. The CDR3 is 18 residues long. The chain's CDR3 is CASQTGTETSGRTYEQYF. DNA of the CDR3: TGTGCCAGCCAAACCGGGACGGAAACTAGCGGGAGGACCTACGAGCAGTACTTC.